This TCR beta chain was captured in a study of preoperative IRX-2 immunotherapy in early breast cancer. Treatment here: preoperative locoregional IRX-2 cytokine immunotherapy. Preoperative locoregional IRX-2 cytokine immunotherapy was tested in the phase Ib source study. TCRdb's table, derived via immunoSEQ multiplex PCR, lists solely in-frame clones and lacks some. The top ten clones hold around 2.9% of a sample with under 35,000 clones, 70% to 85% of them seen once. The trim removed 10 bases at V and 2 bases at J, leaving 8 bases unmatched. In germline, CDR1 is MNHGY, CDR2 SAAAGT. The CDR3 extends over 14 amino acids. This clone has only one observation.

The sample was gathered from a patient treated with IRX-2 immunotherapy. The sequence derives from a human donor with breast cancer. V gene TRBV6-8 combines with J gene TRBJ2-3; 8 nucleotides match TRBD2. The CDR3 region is CAIRSGGDTDTQYF. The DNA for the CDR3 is TGTGCCATCAGGAGCGGGGGTGACACAGATACGCAGTATTTT.